One and the same sample provided the 31 T cell receptor beta chains below, sequenced in a study of T-cell reconstitution after alpha-beta-depleted transplantation in children. TCRbeta library construction was performed incorporating unique molecular identifiers. TCRdb processed the PCR reads anew with MiXCR; each CDR3 protein has one entry. The sample has fewer than 750,000 distinct CDR3 sequences; more than 20% are singletons. The sequences come from PBMCs, mostly from graft donor cells, collected 360 days after TCRalphabeta/CD19-depleted stem cell transplant. The source of these receptors is a boy younger than two who had a stem cell transplant for acute myeloid leukemia, so the T cells may come from the graft donor.

This clonotype was seen only a few times. The chain couples TRBV12-3 or TRBV12-4 to TRBJ2-1; 8 bases align to TRBD1. Trimming took 6 bases from V and 8 from J; bases not matched to a gene: 12. The CDR3 covers 15 residues. CDR3 sequence: CASSRQGIMGDEQFF. The CDR3 DNA reads as TGTGCCAGCAGCCGACAGGGGATCATGGGGGATGAGCAGTTCTTC.

This clonotype was counted at least ten times. This chain links TRBV10-3 with TRBJ2-7; D may correspond to TRBD1 or TRBD2 (5 bases each). This CDR3 contains 11 residues. The germline V gene has CDR1 ENHRY and CDR2 SYGVKD. V shed 2 bases and J shed 6 bases, with 5 bases lying between them. CDR3 nucleotides: TGTGCCATCAGTGAGGGGGGCGAGCAGTACTTC. Protein product: CAISEGGEQYF.

This clonotype was recorded a few times. The V and J genes are TRBV28 and TRBJ2-2; D ambiguous. This CDR3 is 15 amino acids long. Germline lookup yields CDR1 MDHEN and CDR2 SYDVKM. V lost 2 bases and J 0 bases, leaving 7 bases between the germline ends. DNA of the CDR3: TGTGCCAGCAGTTTACTAACTGCGAACACCGGGGAGCTGTTTTTT. Its translation is CASSLLTANTGELFF.

This clonotype appeared many times. The V gene is TRBV7-2, the J gene TRBJ2-1, with 8 bases lining up with TRBD2. Looked up from germline, CDR1 is SGHTA and CDR2 is FQGNSA. The J segment lost 5 bases and the V segment lost 5 bases, leaving 5 bases of the junction unmatched. The CDR3 spans 14 residues. CDR3 loop: CASSAERGNNEQFF. For the CDR3, the DNA is TGTGCCAGCAGCGCGGAGCGGGGGAACAATGAGCAGTTCTTC.

This chain connects TRBV20-1 to TRBJ2-7, with D possibly called TRBD1 or TRBD2 (5 bases each). Germline CDR1 is DFQATT and CDR2 is SNEGSKA (reference sequence). Trimming pared 2 bases from V and 7 bases from J, leaving 15 bases between. The length of the CDR3 is 13 residues. The CDR3 sequence is CSARPFGDGEQYF. The CDR3 DNA sequence: TGCAGTGCTAGACCTTTCGGGGACGGTGAGCAGTACTTC.

The chain joins TRBV12-3 or TRBV12-4 to TRBJ1-2; maybe TRBD1 (6 bases). Deletions cut 7 bases from V and 8 bases from J, with 20 bases between. This CDR3 spans 14 amino acids. The DNA of the CDR3 is TGTGCCAGCACCCAAGGGGGAGTAGGACGAGGCTACACCTTC. As protein: CASTQGGVGRGYTF.

V is TRBV12-5 and J is TRBJ2-7; D is ambiguous. V lost 0 bases and J lost 1, with 16 bases in between. The CDR3 totals 17 residues. From germline, CDR1 is LGHNT and CDR2 FRNRAP. CDR3 region: CASGLVMNAGMSYEQYF. The CDR3 nucleotides read TGTGCTAGTGGTTTGGTAATGAACGCCGGAATGTCCTACGAGCAGTACTTC.

CDR3 residues: CASKGLLNTGELFF. CDR3 bases: TGTGCCAGCAAGGGACTTTTGAACACCGGGGAGCTGTTTTTT. The chain couples TRBV6-2 or TRBV6-3 to TRBJ2-2; a weak D match, TRBD2 (6 bases). The length of the CDR3 is 14 residues. The V and J ends lost 7 bases and 1 base respectively, with 10 bases between them. CDR1 is MNHEY, CDR2 SVGEGT, per germline.

This clonotype was seen ten or more times. J is TRBJ2-7 and V is TRBV12-3 or TRBV12-4; TRBD2 matches 7 bases. Unmatched junction bases numbered 3, after V lost 6 bases and J lost 1 base. The CDR3 runs 13 residues. DNA for the CDR3: TGTGCCAGCAGGAGTAGCGGGTCCTACGAGCAGTACTTC. Its translation is CASRSSGSYEQYF.

The chain employs TRBV20-1 and TRBJ1-1, with D perhaps matching TRBD1 (6 bases). Germline V gene data show CDR1 as DFQATT and CDR2 as SNEGSKA (reference sequence). The CDR3 has 13 residues. Trimming removed 3 bases at V and 6 bases at J, with 14 bases between. For the CDR3, the DNA is TGCAGTGCTAGGGTGACAGGTCCGGCTGAAGCTTTCTTT. It yields the protein CSARVTGPAEAFF.

The chain uses TRBV7-2 and TRBJ2-4; 8 bases fit TRBD1. The CDR3 spans 14 residues. Looked up from germline, CDR1 is SGHTA and CDR2 is FQGNSA. V gave up 2 bases and J gave up 6 bases; unmatched junction bases: 3. This CDR3 is CASSLRDRRNIQYF. In DNA form, the CDR3 reads TGTGCCAGCAGCTTAAGGGACAGGAGAAACATTCAGTACTTC.

Ten or more counts support this clonotype. The chain couples TRBV6-5 to TRBJ2-7, with 7 bases lining up with TRBD1. The CDR3 spans 15 residues. Trimming at V came to 6 bases and at J to 2 bases, leaving 10 bases not matched to a gene. From germline, CDR1 is MNHEY and CDR2 SVGAGI. The CDR3 bases are TGTGCCAGCAGCTACCCTCAACAGGGGACCTACGAGCAGTACTTC. It encodes CASSYPQQGTYEQYF.

In its sample, this clonotype was seen many times. The CDR3 nucleotides read TGCGCCAGCAGCTTCTTGCAGGCCGACTATGGCTACACCTTC. Amino acid sequence: CASSFLQADYGYTF. This sequence joins TRBV5-1 and TRBJ1-2; D remains ambiguous. The CDR3 is 14 residues long. Deletions cut 2 bases from V and 3 bases from J, with 11 bases between. The germline CDR1 and CDR2 sequences are SGHRS and YFSETQ. The full variable domain, its missing parts supplied by reference TRBV5-1 and TRBJ1-2, is KAGVTQTPRYLIKTRGQQVTLSCSPISGHRSVSWYQQTPGQGLQFLFEYFSETQRNKGNFPGRFSGRQFSNSRSEMNVSTLELGDSALYLCASSFLQADYGYTFGSGTRLTVV.

Many counts were recorded for this clonotype. V gene TRBV12-3 or TRBV12-4 combines with J gene TRBJ2-7, with a tentative D call TRBD1 (6 bases). The V and J ends lost 6 bases and 2 bases respectively, with 11 bases between them. This CDR3 region has 13 residues. The CDR3 nucleotides read TGTGCCAGCAGGTCGACAGGAGCCTACGAGCAGTACTTC. Protein product: CASRSTGAYEQYF.

This clonotype was counted at least ten times. The junction departs from the called germline gene at one end, perhaps through a read error. The chain links TRBV20-1 to TRBJ2-3; 7 nucleotides agree with TRBD1. CDR1 and CDR2 from the germline V gene are DFQATT and SNEGSKA (reference sequence). CDR3 length equals 13 residues. CDR3 amino acids: CSARGTATDTQYF. In DNA, the CDR3 is TGCAGTGCCAGAGGGACAGCCACAGATACGCAGTATTTT.

This clonotype has a count of ten or more. The rearrangement uses TRBV10-3 and TRBJ2-7, with TRBD1 as a possible D gene (6 bases). CDR1 and CDR2 from the germline V gene are ENHRY and SYGVKD. The length of the CDR3 is 15 residues. Trimming took 1 base from V and 2 from J, leaving 12 bases between them. The DNA of the CDR3 is TGTGCCATCAGTGAGTATCTACAGGGCCCCTACGAGCAGTACGTC. Translating gives CAISEYLQGPYEQYV.

This clonotype has only a few counts. This CDR3 reads CASSLGAAGYRGNDTEAFF. The DNA for the CDR3 is TGCGCCAGCAGCTTAGGCGCGGCGGGGTATAGGGGGAACGACACTGAAGCTTTCTTT. The chain uses TRBV5-1 and TRBJ1-1, with TRBD1 as a possible D gene (6 bases). Looked up from germline, CDR1 is SGHRS and CDR2 is YFSETQ. V lost 2 bases, J lost 3 bases, and 26 bases lay in between. This CDR3 region has 19 residues.

This clonotype was seen a few times. This chain links TRBV28 with TRBJ1-5; D remains ambiguous. V was trimmed by 5 bases and J by 6 bases, leaving 11 bases between them. This CDR3 has 13 residues. Germline V lookup: CDR1 MDHEN, CDR2 SYDVKM. The CDR3 DNA is TGTGCCAGCAGTAGCGGGAGAACTCAGCCCCAGCATTTT. It yields the protein CASSSGRTQPQHF. Filled out from reference TRBV28 and TRBJ1-5, the complete variable domain reads DVKVTQSSRYLVKRTGEKVFLECVQDMDHENMFWYRQDPGLGLRLIYFSYDVKMKEKGDIPEGYSVSREKKERFSLILESASTNQTSMYLCASSSGRTQPQHFGDGTRLSIL.

V and J are TRBV14 and TRBJ2-7; tentatively, D is TRBD2 (5 bases). The CDR3 is made up of 13 amino acids. Trimming left V 5 bases short and J 3 bases short, with 11 bases between. CDR1 is SGHDN and CDR2 is FVKESK in the germline V gene. CDR3 residues: CASSLGDYYEQYF. In DNA, the CDR3 is TGTGCCAGCAGCTTGGGAGATTACTACGAGCAGTACTTC.

In this sample, this clonotype turned up many times. The J gene is TRBJ2-7, the V gene TRBV18; 10 nucleotides match TRBD1. Germline V gene sequence: CDR1 KGHSH, CDR2 LQKENI. CDR3 length: 15 amino acids. The V segment lost 3 bases and the J segment 5 bases; nucleotides outside the gene matches: 7. The CDR3 region has the DNA TGTGCCAGCTCACCTCCAGGACAGGGGGTGCACGAGCAGTACTTC. Protein sequence: CASSPPGQGVHEQYF.

The count of this clonotype is one. The J gene is TRBJ1-5, the V gene TRBV7-9; 7 bases fit TRBD1. The CDR3 totals 17 residues. Germline CDR1 SEHNR, CDR2 FQNEAQ (reference sequence). J was trimmed by 2 bases and V by 4 bases; bases with no gene match: 11. In DNA form, the CDR3 reads TGTGCCAGCAGCTCGGACAGGACCCACATAGGCAATCAGCCCCAGCATTTT. Encoded protein: CASSSDRTHIGNQPQHF.

V usage is TRBV10-2 and J usage is TRBJ1-1; 7 positions match TRBD1. The CDR3 is 14 residues long. Trimming cost V 5 bases and J 5 bases; bases outside gene matches: 8. The germline V gene encodes CDR1 WSHSY and CDR2 SAAADI. CDR3 DNA sequence: TGCGCCAGCAGTAGAGCAGGGGGAGGGACTGAAGCTTTCTTT. This gives the protein CASSRAGGGTEAFF.

In its sample, this clonotype was seen a few times. The rearrangement links TRBV7-2 to TRBJ2-5; the D gene could be TRBD1 or TRBD2 (5 bases each). The CDR3 is 14 residues long. V lost 1 base to trimming and J lost 7 bases, with 13 bases between them. Germline V gene sequence: CDR1 SGHTA, CDR2 FQGNSA. CDR3 region: CASSLVIGTPTQYF. The CDR3 DNA reads TGTGCCAGCAGCTTAGTGATCGGGACCCCGACCCAGTACTTC.

CDR3 sequence reads: CSAKLAGGGGELFF. CDR3 coding DNA: TGCAGTGCTAAACTAGCGGGGGGGGGCGGGGAGCTGTTTTTT. The J gene is TRBJ2-2, the V gene TRBV20-1; TRBD2 aligns across 13 bases. Losses at the gene ends were 4 bases for V and 7 bases for J; bases not matched to a gene: 3. Germline V CDR1 and CDR2: DFQATT, SNEGSKA (reference sequence). CDR3 size: 14 residues.

This clonotype was observed a handful of times. V usage is TRBV11-3 and J usage is TRBJ2-1, with D tentatively TRBD1 (5 bases). Germline V gene lookup returns CDR1 SGHNT and CDR2 YENEEA. The CDR3 consists of 17 residues. V lost 0 bases to trimming and J lost 0 bases, with 12 bases between them. Written as DNA, the CDR3 is TGTGCCAGCAGCTTAGATCGTGGGGCGCGCTCCTACAATGAGCAGTTCTTC. It specifies CASSLDRGARSYNEQFF.

This clonotype was found many times. The CDR3 sequence: CSARGDRLNEQFF. CDR3 DNA: TGCAGTGCTAGAGGGGACCGACTCAATGAGCAGTTCTTC. The rearrangement links TRBV20-1 to TRBJ2-1; D is tentatively TRBD1 or TRBD2 (5 bases each). Germline V gene sequence: CDR1 DFQATT, CDR2 SNEGSKA (reference sequence). The CDR3 runs to 13 residues. The V and J ends lost 1 base and 6 bases respectively, with 10 bases between them.

This clonotype has just a few counts. The chain employs TRBV29-1 and TRBJ1-2; D gene ambiguous. Trimming stripped 0 bases from V and 3 bases from J, with 8 bases between. Germline V gene sequence: CDR1 SQVTM, CDR2 ANQGSEA. The CDR3 is 13 residues long. CDR3: CSVEEREDYGYTF. DNA of the CDR3: TGCAGCGTTGAAGAAAGGGAAGACTATGGCTACACCTTC.

This chain connects TRBV20-1 to TRBJ2-7; D ambiguous. Germline CDR1 DFQATT, CDR2 SNEGSKA (reference sequence). This CDR3 is built from 13 residues. Trimming removed 0 bases from V and 0 bases from J, with 6 bases in between. The CDR3 nucleotides read TGCAGTGCTAGAGAGAGGAACTCCTACGAGCAGTACGTC. Protein sequence: CSARERNSYEQYV.

This clonotype was recorded many times. This rearrangement joins TRBV20-1 to TRBJ2-3, with TRBD1 matching over 10 bases. The CDR3 is made up of 14 amino acids. Trimming at V came to 3 bases and at J to 2 bases, leaving 2 bases not matched to a gene. CDR1 and CDR2 (germline): DFQATT, SNEGSKA (reference sequence). This chain's CDR3 is CSARTGGLTDTQYF. For the CDR3, the DNA is TGCAGTGCTAGGACAGGGGGCCTCACAGATACGCAGTATTTT.

This clonotype was detected ten times or more. The chain has TRBV20-1 and TRBJ2-1; D gene ambiguous. Deletions cut 6 bases from V and 8 bases from J, with 14 bases between. This CDR3 spans 12 amino acids. The germline gives CDR1 DFQATT, CDR2 SNEGSKA (reference sequence). Here the CDR3 DNA reads TGCAGTGCGCCCACCCGCGGATATGAGCAGTTCTTC. It yields the protein CSAPTRGYEQFF.

This clonotype came up a few times. The chain employs TRBV28 and TRBJ2-7, with D possibly being TRBD1 (5 bases). The germline gives CDR1 MDHEN, CDR2 SYDVKM. V lost 8 bases and J lost 4, with 12 bases in between. The CDR3 runs to 12 residues. Here the CDR3 reads CASSRQQYEQYV. CDR3 coding DNA: TGTGCCAGCTCGAGACAGCAATACGAGCAGTACGTC.